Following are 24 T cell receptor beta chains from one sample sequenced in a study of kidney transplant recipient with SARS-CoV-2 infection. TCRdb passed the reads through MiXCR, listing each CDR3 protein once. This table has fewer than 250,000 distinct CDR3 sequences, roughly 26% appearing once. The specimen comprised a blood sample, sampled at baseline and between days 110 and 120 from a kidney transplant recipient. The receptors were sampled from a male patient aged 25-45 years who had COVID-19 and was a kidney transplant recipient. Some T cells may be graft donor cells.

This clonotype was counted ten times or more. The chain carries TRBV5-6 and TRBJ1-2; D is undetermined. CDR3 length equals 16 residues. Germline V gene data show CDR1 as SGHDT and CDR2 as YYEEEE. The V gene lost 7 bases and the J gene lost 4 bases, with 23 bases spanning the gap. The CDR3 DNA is TGTGCCAGCGCGGATCTCAATAGTCGAAAGACCTATGGCTACACCTTC. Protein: CASADLNSRKTYGYTF.

The chain's CDR3 is CAGGASGNRNEQFF. As DNA, the CDR3 is TGTGCCGGGGGGGCTAGCGGGAACAGAAATGAGCAGTTCTTC. The chain joins TRBV28 to TRBJ2-1; 9 nucleotides agree with TRBD2. Per the germline V gene, CDR1 is MDHEN and CDR2 is SYDVKM. V trimming: 11 bases; J trimming: 7 bases; junction bases outside the gene matches: 12. The CDR3 length is 14 residues. The full variable domain, in which reference TRBV28 and TRBJ2-1 provide the parts outside the CDR3, is DVKVTQSSRYLVKRTGEKVFLECVQDMDHENMFWYRQDPGLGLRLIYFSYDVKMKEKGDIPEGYSVSREKKERFSLILESASTNQTSMYLCAGGASGNRNEQFFGPGTRLTVL.

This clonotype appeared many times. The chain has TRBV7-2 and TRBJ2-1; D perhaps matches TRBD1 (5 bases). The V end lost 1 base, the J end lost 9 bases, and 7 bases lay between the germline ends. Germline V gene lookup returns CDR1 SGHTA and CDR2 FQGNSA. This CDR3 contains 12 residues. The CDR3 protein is CASSLGGSEQFF. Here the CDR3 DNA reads TGTGCCAGCAGCTTAGGGGGCAGTGAGCAGTTCTTC.

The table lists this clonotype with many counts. The CDR3 coding sequence is TGTGCCAGCAGCTTATGGATTTCCGGGGAGCTGTTTTTT. It yields the protein CASSLWISGELFF. The chain links TRBV11-2 to TRBJ2-2; D is ambiguous. Trimming left V 2 bases short and J 6 bases short, with 7 bases between. CDR1 is SGHAT and CDR2 is FQNNGV in the germline V gene. This CDR3 comprises 13 residues.

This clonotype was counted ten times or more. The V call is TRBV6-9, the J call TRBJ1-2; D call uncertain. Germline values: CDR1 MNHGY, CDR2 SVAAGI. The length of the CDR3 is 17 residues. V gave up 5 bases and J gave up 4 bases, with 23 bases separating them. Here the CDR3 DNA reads TGTGCCAGCAGTGTTCCTGAGCCTTACGGAAAGACCTATGGCTACACCTTC. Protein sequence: CASSVPEPYGKTYGYTF.

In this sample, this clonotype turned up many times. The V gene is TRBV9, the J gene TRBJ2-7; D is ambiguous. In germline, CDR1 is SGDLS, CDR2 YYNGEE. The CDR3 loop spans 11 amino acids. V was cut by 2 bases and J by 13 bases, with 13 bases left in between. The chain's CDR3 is CASSVKYGPYF. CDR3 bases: TGTGCCAGCAGCGTGAAGTATGGGCCATACTTC.

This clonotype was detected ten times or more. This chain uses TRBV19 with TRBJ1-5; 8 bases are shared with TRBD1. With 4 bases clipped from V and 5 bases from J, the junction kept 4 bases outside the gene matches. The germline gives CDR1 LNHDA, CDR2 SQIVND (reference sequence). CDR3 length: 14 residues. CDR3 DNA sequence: TGTGCCAGTAGTAGAACAGGGGGAGATCAGCCCCAGCATTTT. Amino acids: CASSRTGGDQPQHF.

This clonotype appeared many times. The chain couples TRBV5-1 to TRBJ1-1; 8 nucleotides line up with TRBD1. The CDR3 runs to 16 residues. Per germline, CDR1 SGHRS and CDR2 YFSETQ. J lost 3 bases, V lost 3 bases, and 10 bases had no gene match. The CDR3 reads CASSSGTGNPDTEAFF. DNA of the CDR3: TGCGCCAGCAGCTCCGGGACAGGTAACCCGGACACTGAAGCTTTCTTT.

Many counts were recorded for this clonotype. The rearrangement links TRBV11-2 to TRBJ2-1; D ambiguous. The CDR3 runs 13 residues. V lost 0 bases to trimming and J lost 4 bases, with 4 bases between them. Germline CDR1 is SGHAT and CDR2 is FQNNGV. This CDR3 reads CASSLDAYNEQFF. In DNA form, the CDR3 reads TGTGCCAGCAGCTTAGACGCATACAATGAGCAGTTCTTC. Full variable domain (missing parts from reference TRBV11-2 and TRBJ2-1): EAGVAQSPRYKIIEKRQSVAFWCNPISGHATLYWYQQILGQGPKLLIQFQNNGVVDDSQLPKDRFSAERLKGVDSTLKIQPAKLEDSAVYLCASSLDAYNEQFFGPGTRLTVL.

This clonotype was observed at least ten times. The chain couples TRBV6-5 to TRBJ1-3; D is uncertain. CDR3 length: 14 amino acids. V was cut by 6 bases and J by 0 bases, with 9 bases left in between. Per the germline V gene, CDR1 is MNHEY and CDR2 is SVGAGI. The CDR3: CASRPINSGNTIYF. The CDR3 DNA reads TGTGCCAGCAGACCCATAAACTCTGGAAACACCATATATTTT.

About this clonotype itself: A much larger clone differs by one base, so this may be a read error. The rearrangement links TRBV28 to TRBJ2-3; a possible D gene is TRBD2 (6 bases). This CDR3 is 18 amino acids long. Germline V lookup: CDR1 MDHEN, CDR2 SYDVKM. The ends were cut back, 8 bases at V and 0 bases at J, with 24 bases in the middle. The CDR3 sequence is CASGPLERGEDSTDTQYF. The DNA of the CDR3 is TGTGCCAGCGGTCCGCTTGAGAGAGGGGAGGACAGCACAGATACGCAGTATTTT.

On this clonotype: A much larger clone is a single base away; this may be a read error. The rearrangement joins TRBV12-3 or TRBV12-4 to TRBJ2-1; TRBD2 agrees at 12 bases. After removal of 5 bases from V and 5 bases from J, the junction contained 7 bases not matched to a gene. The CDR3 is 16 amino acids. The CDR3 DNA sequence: TGTGCCAGCAGTCGACTAGCGGGAGCTAGCCACAATGAGCAGTTCTTC. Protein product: CASSRLAGASHNEQFF.

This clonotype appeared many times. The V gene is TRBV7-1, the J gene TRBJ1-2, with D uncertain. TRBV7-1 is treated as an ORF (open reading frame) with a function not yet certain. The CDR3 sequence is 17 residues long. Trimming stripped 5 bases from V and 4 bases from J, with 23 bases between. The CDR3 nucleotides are TGTGCCAGCAGCGACTGGACTCACGAGGGAAAGACCTATGGCTACACCTTC. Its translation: CASSDWTHEGKTYGYTF.

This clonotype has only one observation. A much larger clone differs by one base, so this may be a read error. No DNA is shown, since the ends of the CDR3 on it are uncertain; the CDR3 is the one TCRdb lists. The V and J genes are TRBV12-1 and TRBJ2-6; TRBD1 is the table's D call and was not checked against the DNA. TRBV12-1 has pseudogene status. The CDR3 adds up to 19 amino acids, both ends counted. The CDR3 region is CASSEYTCIGQSRANVLTF.

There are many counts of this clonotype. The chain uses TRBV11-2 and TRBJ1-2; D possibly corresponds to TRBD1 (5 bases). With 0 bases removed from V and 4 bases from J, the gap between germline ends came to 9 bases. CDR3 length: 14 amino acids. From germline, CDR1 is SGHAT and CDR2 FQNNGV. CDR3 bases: TGTGCCAGCAGCTTAGAGGGCAGGGTCTATGGCTACACCTTC. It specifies CASSLEGRVYGYTF.

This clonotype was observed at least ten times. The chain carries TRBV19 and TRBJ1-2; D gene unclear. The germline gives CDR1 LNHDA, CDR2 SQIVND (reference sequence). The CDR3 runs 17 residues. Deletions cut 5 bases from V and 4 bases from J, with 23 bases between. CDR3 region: CASSAPLTNRKTYGYTF. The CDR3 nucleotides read TGTGCCAGTAGTGCTCCACTGACAAATCGAAAGACCTATGGCTACACCTTC. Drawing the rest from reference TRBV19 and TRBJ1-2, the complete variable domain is DGGITQSPKYLFRKEGQNVTLSCEQNLNHDAMYWYRQDPGQGLRLIYYSQIVNDFQKGDIAEGYSVSREKKESFPLTVTSAQKNPTAFYLCASSAPLTNRKTYGYTFGSGTRLTVV.

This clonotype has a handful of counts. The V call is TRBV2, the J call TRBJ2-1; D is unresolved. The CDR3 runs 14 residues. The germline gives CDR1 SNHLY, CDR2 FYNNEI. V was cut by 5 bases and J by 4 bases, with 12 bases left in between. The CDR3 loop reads CASSLNGRYNEQFF. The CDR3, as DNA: TGTGCCAGCAGTCTAAACGGAAGGTACAATGAGCAGTTCTTC.

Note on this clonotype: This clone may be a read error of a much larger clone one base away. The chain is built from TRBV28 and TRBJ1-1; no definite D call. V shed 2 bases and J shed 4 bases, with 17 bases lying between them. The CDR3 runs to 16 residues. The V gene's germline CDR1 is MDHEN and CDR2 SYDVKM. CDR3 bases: TGTGCCAGCAGTTTAGCCCCGGCAGAACCGAGCACTGAAGCTTTCTTT. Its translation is CASSLAPAEPSTEAFF.

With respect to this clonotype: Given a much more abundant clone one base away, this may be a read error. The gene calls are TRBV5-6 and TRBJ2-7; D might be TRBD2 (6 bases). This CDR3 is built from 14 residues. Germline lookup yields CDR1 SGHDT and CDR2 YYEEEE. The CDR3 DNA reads TGTGTCAGCAGCTTTTTGACTGGGGGGTACGAGCAGTACTTC. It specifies CVSSFLTGGYEQYF.

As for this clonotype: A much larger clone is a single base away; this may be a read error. Written as DNA, the CDR3 is TGTGCCAGCTCGACTAGTCACACCGGGGAGCTGCTTTTT. Protein product: CASSTSHTGELLF. The V gene is TRBV6-5, the J gene TRBJ2-2; TRBD2 might be the D (6 bases). From germline, CDR1 is MNHEY and CDR2 SVGAGI. CDR3 size: 13 residues.

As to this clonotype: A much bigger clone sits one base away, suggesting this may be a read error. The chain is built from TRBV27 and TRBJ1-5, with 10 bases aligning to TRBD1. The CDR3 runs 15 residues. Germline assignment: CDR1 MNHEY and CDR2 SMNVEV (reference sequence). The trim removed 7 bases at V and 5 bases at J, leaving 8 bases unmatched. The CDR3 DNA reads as TGTGCCAGCATGGGGACAGGGGCAATTTATCAGCCCCAGCATTTT. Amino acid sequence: CASMGTGAIYQPQHF.

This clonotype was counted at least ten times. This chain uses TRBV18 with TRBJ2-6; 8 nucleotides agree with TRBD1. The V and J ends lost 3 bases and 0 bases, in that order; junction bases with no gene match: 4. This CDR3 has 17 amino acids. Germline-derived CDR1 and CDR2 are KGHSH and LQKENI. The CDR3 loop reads CASSPGTGHSGANVLTF. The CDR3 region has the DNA TGTGCCAGCTCACCCGGGACAGGTCACTCTGGGGCCAACGTCCTGACTTTC.

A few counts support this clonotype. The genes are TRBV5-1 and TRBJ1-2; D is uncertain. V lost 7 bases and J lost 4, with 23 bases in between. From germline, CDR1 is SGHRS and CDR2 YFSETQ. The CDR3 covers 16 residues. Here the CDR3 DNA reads TGCGCCAGCGTCCTACCATCGGTTCGAAAGACCTATGGCTACACCTTC. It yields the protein CASVLPSVRKTYGYTF.

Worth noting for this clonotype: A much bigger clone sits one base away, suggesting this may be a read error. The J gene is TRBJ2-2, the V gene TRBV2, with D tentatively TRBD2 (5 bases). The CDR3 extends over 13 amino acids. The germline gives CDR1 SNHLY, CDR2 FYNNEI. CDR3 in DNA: TGTGCCAGCAAGGCAGAGAACACCGGGGAGCCGTTTTTT. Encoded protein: CASKAENTGEPFF.